The clone carrying this T cell receptor (beta chain) was counted ten times or more. As yet, its antigen is unknown. The sample comes from a study of T-cell memory formation after mild COVID-19. The study's findings and limits: Day 15 to 85 contractors were CD4/CD8 balanced; later expanders leaned CD4+.

TCR alpha and TCR beta cDNA libraries with sample barcodes and UMIs came from 5'RACE using constant-segment primers. From the 5' RACE reads, TCRdb called clonotypes with MiXCR, one entry per CDR3 protein. This table has 260,000 or so distinct CDR3 sequences, roughly a sixth appearing once. Sequenced sample: PBMCs or a T cell subset sorted from them (not recorded which). This sequence was found in a man between 18 and 29 years old who had mild COVID-19 (a few samples of this study predate the infection). Cell type and time point are not known.

CDR3 in DNA: TGCAGTGCGAAGCCGGGAGGGGGCACAGATACGCAGTATTTT. It encodes CSAKPGGGTDTQYF. The V call is TRBV20-1, the J call TRBJ2-3; 8 bases line up with TRBD2. CDR1 is DFQATT and CDR2 is SNEGSKA in the germline V gene (reference sequence). This CDR3 is built from 14 residues. After removal of 6 bases from V and 1 base from J, the junction contained 6 bases not matched to a gene.